This T cell receptor (beta chain) was captured in a study of blood T cell repertoires in COVID-19. About the research overall: Samples representing acute and convalescent COVID-19 were sourced from the United States, Italy and Spain. Sources were T cells, B-cell-depleted T cells, or PBMCs; the material itself was cDNA or gDNA.

The method was immunoSEQ multiplex PCR; TCRdb's version includes in-frame clones alone and lacks a portion of them. The data contain tens of thousands of clones, 73% of them seen just once; the ten biggest clones take up about 14%. V shed 4 bases, J shed 4 bases, and the junction held 7 bases outside the gene matches. Germline lookup yields CDR1 SEHNR and CDR2 FQNEAQ (reference sequence). This CDR3 has 15 residues. This TCR was recovered from a woman in her sixties or seventies with acute or convalescent COVID-19. The V call is TRBV7-9, the J call TRBJ1-1; 9 bases are shared with TRBD1. The material sequenced was peripheral blood. The DNA for the CDR3 is TGTGCCAGCAGCTCGAAGACAGGGGGGGCCACTGAAGCTTTCTTT. Its translation is CASSSKTGGATEAFF.